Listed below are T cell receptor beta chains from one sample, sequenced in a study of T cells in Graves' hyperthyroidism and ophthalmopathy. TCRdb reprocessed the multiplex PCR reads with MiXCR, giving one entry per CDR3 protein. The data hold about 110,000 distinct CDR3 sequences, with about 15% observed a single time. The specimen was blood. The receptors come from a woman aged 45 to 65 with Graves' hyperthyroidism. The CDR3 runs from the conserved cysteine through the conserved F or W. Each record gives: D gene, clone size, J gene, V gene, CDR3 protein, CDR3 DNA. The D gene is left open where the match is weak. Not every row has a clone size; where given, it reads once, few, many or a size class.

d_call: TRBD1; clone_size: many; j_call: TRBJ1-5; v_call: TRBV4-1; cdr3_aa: CASSPGGGNQPQHF; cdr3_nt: TGCGCCAGCAGCCCAGGGGGGGGAAATCAGCCCCAGCATTTT
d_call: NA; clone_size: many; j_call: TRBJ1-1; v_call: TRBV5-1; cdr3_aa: CASSPTAGRTEAFF; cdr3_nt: TGCGCCAGCAGCCCTACGGCGGGGAGGACTGAAGCTTTCTTT
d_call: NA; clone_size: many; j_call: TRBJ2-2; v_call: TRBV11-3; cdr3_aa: CASSLRGTGELFF; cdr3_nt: TGTGCCAGCAGCTTACGGGGTACCGGGGAGCTGTTTTTT
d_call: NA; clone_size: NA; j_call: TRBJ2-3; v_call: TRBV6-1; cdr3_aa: CASRLAALTDTQYF; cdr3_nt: TGTGCCAGCAGATTAGCGGCCCTCACAGATACGCAGTATTTT
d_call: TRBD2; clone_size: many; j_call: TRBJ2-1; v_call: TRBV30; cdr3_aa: CAWSVRLAGAYNEQFF; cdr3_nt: TGTGCCTGGAGTGTCCGGCTAGCGGGAGCCTACAATGAGCAGTTCTTC
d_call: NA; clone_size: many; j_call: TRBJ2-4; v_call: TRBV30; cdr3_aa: CAWSQGRGADIQYF; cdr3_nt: TGTGCCTGGAGTCAAGGAAGGGGTGCGGACATTCAGTACTTC
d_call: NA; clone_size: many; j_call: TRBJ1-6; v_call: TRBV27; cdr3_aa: CASSLWGDNSPLHF; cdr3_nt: TGTGCCAGCAGTTTATGGGGGGATAATTCACCCCTCCACTTT
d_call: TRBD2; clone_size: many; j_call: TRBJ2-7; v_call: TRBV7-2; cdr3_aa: CASSLLAGEYEQYF; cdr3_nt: TGTGCCAGCAGTTTACTAGCGGGAGAGTACGAGCAGTACTTC
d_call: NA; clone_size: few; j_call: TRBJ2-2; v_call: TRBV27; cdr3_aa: CASSFPGANTGELFF; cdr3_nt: TGTGCCAGCAGTTTCCCGGGGGCGAACACCGGGGAGCTGTTTTTT
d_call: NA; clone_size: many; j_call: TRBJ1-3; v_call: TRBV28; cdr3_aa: CASSPPWESGNTIYF; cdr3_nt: TGTGCCAGCAGTCCCCCTTGGGAATCTGGAAACACCATATATTTT
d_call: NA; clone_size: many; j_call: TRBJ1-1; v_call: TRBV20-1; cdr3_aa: CSTFRGHTEAFF; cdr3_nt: TGCAGTACATTCAGGGGACACACTGAAGCTTTCTTT
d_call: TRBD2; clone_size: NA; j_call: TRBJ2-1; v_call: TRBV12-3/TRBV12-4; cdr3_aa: CASRYGLAVNEQFF; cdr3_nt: TGTGCCAGCAGATATGGACTAGCGGTCAATGAGCAGTTCTTC
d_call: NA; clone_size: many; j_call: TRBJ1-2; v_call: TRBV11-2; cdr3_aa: CASTPRSASYGYTF; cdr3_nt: TGTGCCAGCACCCCGAGGTCAGCTTCCTATGGCTACACCTTC
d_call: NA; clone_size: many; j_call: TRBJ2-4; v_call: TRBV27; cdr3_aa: CASWRPPGDIQYF; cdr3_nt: TGTGCCAGCTGGAGACCTCCGGGGGACATTCAGTACTTC
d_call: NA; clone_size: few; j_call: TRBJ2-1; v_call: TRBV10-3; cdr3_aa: CAISEGKGKNEQFF; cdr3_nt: TGTGCCATCAGTGAGGGGAAGGGGAAAAATGAGCAGTTCTTC
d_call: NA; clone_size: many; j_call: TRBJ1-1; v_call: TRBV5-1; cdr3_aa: CASSSTGFLGNTEAFF; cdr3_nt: TGCGCCAGCAGCTCCACAGGATTTCTGGGGAACACTGAAGCTTTCTTT
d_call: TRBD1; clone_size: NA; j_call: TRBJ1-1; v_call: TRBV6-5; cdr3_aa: CASSYSQGARTEAFF; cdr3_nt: TGTGCCAGCAGTTACTCACAGGGGGCAAGGACTGAAGCTTTCTTT
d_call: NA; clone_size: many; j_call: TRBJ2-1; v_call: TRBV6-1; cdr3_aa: CATKAQGLNYNEQFF; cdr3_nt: TGTGCCACCAAAGCACAGGGACTAAATTACAATGAGCAGTTCTTC
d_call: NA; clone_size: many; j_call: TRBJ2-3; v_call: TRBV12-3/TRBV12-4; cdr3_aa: CASSLATSVGDTQYF; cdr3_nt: TGTGCCAGCAGTTTAGCGACGAGCGTCGGAGATACGCAGTATTTT
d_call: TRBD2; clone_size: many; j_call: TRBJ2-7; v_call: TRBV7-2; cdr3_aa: CASSMTSGAYEQYF; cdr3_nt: TGTGCCAGCAGCATGACTAGCGGGGCCTACGAGCAGTACTTC
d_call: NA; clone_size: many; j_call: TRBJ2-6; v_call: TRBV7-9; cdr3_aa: CAKQADGNSGANVLTF; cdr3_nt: TGTGCCAAGCAGGCAGACGGTAACTCTGGGGCCAACGTCCTGACTTTC
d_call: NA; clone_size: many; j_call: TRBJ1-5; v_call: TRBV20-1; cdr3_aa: CSARTSNQPQHF; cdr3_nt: TGCAGTGCTAGGACTAGCAATCAGCCCCAGCATTTT
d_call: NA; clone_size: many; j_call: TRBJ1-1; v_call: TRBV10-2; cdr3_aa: CASSDLGGNTEAFF; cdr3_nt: TGCGCCAGCAGTGATCTGGGGGGGAACACTGAAGCTTTCTTT
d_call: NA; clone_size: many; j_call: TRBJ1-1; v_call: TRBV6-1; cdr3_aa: CASQGRGNTEAFF; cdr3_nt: TGTGCCTCCCAGGGAAGGGGGAACACTGAAGCTTTCTTT
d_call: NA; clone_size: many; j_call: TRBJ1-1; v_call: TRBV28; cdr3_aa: CASSALLTPNTEAFF; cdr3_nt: TGTGCCAGCAGCGCCCTCCTGACTCCAAACACTGAAGCTTTCTTT
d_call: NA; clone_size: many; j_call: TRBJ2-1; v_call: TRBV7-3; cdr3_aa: CASSNILDNEQFF; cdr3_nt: TGTGCCAGCAGCAACATACTTGACAATGAGCAGTTCTTC